This T cell receptor beta chain was found in a study of cytomegalovirus exposure and HLA in healthy donors. This CDR3 has 15 residues. Trimming removed 0 bases from V and 3 bases from J, with 9 bases in between. Germline assignment: CDR1 LNHDA and CDR2 SQIVND (reference sequence). The study ran its PCR with 60 Vbeta and 13 Jbeta primers. Libraries were prepared by immunoSEQ multiplex PCR; TCRdb keeps only in-frame clonotypes and omits some of them. The sample holds more than 45,000 clones, about two thirds seen once. This TCR derives from a woman aged 60-70 years in good health and CMV-seropositive. V is TRBV19 and J is TRBJ1-5; unclear D gene. The sequenced sample consisted of PBMCs. CDR3 sequence (DNA): TGTGCCAGTAGTATAGATGGAGGGAACAATCAGCCCCAGCATTTT. Translation: CASSIDGGNNQPQHF.